Described below is a single T cell receptor (beta chain) sequence and its context. Using immunoSEQ multiplex PCR, the repertoire was profiled, and TCRdb retains in-frame clones only, with some absent. Among about 100,000 clones listed, 94% were seen once. The data were obtained in a study of T cell changes during pregnancy in multiple sclerosis. The sequenced sample was peripheral blood, obtained before pregnancy. The sequence derives from a female donor with multiple sclerosis, enrolled in a pregnancy study.

The CDR3 sequence is CASSFSDSSYEQYF. DNA for the CDR3: TGCGCCAGCAGCTTCAGTGACAGCTCCTACGAGCAGTACTTC. The V gene is TRBV5-1, the J gene TRBJ2-7, with D perhaps matching TRBD1 (5 bases). This CDR3 is built from 14 residues. Per germline, CDR1 SGHRS and CDR2 YFSETQ. The germline V and J ends were trimmed by 2 bases and 0 bases, with 9 bases remaining between them. Combining the CDR3 with reference TRBV5-1 and TRBJ2-7 gives the whole variable domain KAGVTQTPRYLIKTRGQQVTLSCSPISGHRSVSWYQQTPGQGLQFLFEYFSETQRNKGNFPGRFSGRQFSNSRSEMNVSTLELGDSALYLCASSFSDSSYEQYFGPGTRLTVT.